This T cell receptor (beta chain) was profiled in a study of blood T cell repertoires in COVID-19. The overall study: Nucleic acid was either cDNA or gDNA, and it came from T cells, B-cell-depleted T cells, or PBMCs.

V was shortened by 0 bases and J by 2 bases, with 11 bases between the two germline ends. The CDR3 extends over 17 amino acids. Per the germline V gene, CDR1 is LNHDA and CDR2 is SQIVND (reference sequence). In the authors' workflow: Estimation of nucleated cell counts relied on the amplification of reference gene primers. The assay was immunoSEQ multiplex PCR, and TCRdb's table has in-frame clones only and misses some. V and J calls and clone size come straight from that table; D and trimming were deduced from the DNA. The data hold approximately 90,000 clones, with 60% to 85% observed a single time.

The sample comprised peripheral blood. The TCR originated in a human donor in a cohort sampled during active COVID-19. The chain recombines TRBV19 with TRBJ2-6; TRBD2 is a possible D gene (5 bases). The CDR3 DNA reads as TGTGCCAGTAGTATAGAAAGACGACTAACTGGGGCCAACGTCCTGACTTTC. As protein: CASSIERRLTGANVLTF.